This is a list of T cell receptor beta chains from one sample in a study of technical replicates of blood from several donors. Method: immunoSEQ multiplex PCR; TCRdb's copy keeps in-frame clones and lacks some. The sample holds 70,000 to 80,000 clones; about 90% are singletons and the top ten take under 0.55%. Sequencing was performed on T cells isolated from PBMCs. These receptors originate from a human donor in good health. Both conserved end residues are part of each CDR3. Each record gives: CDR3 DNA, CDR3 protein, V gene, CDR3 length, clone size, D gene, J gene. D genes are given only for firm matches. Part of the rows lack a size; the others show once, few, many or a class for expanded clones.

TGTGCCAGTAGTGGTACCCCCGGACAGGGTAATCAGCCCCAGCATTTT,CASSGTPGQGNQPQHF,TRBV19,16,.,TRBD1,TRBJ1-5
TGTGCCAGCAGCCGATCGGGACTAGCGGGAGTAGAGGGGACCGGGGAGCTGTTTTTT,CASSRSGLAGVEGTGELFF,TRBV5-4,19,.,TRBD2,TRBJ2-2
TGTGCCAGCAGCTTATGGGCCACAAAAAAGGGGAACTACGAGCAGTACTTC,CASSLWATKKGNYEQYF,TRBV11-2,17,.,.,TRBJ2-7
TGTGCCAGCAGCTTAGATCGGGGGGAAGCTTTCTTT,CASSLDRGEAFF,TRBV7-9,12,.,.,TRBJ1-1
TGCGCCAGCAGCCAAGTAGTTGGGACTCCGATGTATGGCTACACCTTC,CASSQVVGTPMYGYTF,TRBV4-3,16,.,.,TRBJ1-2
TGCGCCAGCAGCCAAGATTGGGTGGGGCCAACAGTATGGGAGCAGTACTTC,CASSQDWVGPTVWEQYF,TRBV4-3,17,.,.,TRBJ2-7
TGCGCCAGCAGCCAAGATCTGGGACTGGGCGACAATGAGCAGTTCTTC,CASSQDLGLGDNEQFF,TRBV4-3,16,once,.,TRBJ2-1
TGTGCCAGCAGTTTACAGGGAAAGGTTGTGGGAAAACTGTTTTTT,CASSLQGKVVGKLFF,TRBV28,15,.,.,TRBJ1-4
TGTGCCAGCAGTTTGGAGGGCCAAACCGGGGAGCTGTTTTTT,CASSLEGQTGELFF,TRBV27,14,.,.,TRBJ2-2
TGCGCCAGCAGCCCTGGACAGATATACACTGAAGCTTTCTTT,CASSPGQIYTEAFF,TRBV4-3,14,few,.,TRBJ1-1
TGTGCCATCATAAATGAGCAGTTCTTC,CAIINEQFF,TRBV10-3,9,few,.,TRBJ2-1
TGCGCCAGCAGCTGGATACCACAATTACAGGAGAGCTCTACAGATACGCAGTATTTT,CASSWIPQLQESSTDTQYF,TRBV5-1,19,once,.,TRBJ2-3
TGTGCCAGCAAACAGGGCCTGAGCAACGAGCAGTACTTC,CASKQGLSNEQYF,TRBV27,13,.,.,TRBJ2-7
TGTGCCAGCAGCTCATGGGGGGGAAGCACAGATACGCAGTATTTT,CASSSWGGSTDTQYF,TRBV7-3,15,.,TRBD2,TRBJ2-3
TGTGCCAGCAGCTCTCCAGGGTATGGCTACACCTTC,CASSSPGYGYTF,TRBV7-9,12,.,.,TRBJ1-2
TGCGCCAGCAGAGGGCGGGAGTCCTACGAGCAGTACTTC,CASRGRESYEQYF,TRBV10-2,13,.,TRBD2,TRBJ2-7
TGTGCCAGCAGCTTAGCGAACAGCTATGGCCACACCTTC,CASSLANSYGHTF,TRBV11-2,13,.,.,TRBJ1-2
TGTGCCAGCAGCTTTCTTAACACTGAAGCTTTCTTT,CASSFLNTEAFF,TRBV7-9,12,.,.,TRBJ1-1
TGTGCCAGTACTGAAGAGTTAAGCACAGATACGCAGTATTTT,CASTEELSTDTQYF,TRBV19,14,.,.,TRBJ2-3
TGTGCCAGCAGTCTAAGTTACTATCAGCCCCAGCATTTT,CASSLSYYQPQHF,TRBV28,13,.,.,TRBJ1-5
TGTGCCAGCAGCGTAGAATTACTAGCGGGAGATACTGAGCAGTTCTTC,CASSVELLAGDTEQFF,TRBV9,16,once,TRBD2,TRBJ2-1
TGCGCCAGCAGCTTTTCGGGAACCTCCTACAATGAGCAGTTCTTC,CASSFSGTSYNEQFF,TRBV5-1,15,.,.,TRBJ2-1
TGTGCCAGCAGCCAAGCTCAGGATGAGCAGTTCTTC,CASSQAQDEQFF,TRBV4-2,12,.,.,TRBJ2-1
TGTGCCAGCAGTTATTCTGGGGGCGCCGGTGGCTACACCTTC,CASSYSGGAGGYTF,TRBV11-3,14,.,.,TRBJ1-2
TGTGCCGGATTATCCCGACTGGGGGGCACTGAAGCTTTCTTT,CAGLSRLGGTEAFF,TRBV28,14,.,.,TRBJ1-1
TGTGCCAGCGCGAGGGCCGACTCTGGAAACACCATATATTTT,CASARADSGNTIYF,TRBV9,14,.,.,TRBJ1-3
TGCGCCAGCAGCCTATACCGGGACAGGGTAAACCAGCCCCAGCATTTT,CASSLYRDRVNQPQHF,TRBV4-1,16,.,TRBD1,TRBJ1-5